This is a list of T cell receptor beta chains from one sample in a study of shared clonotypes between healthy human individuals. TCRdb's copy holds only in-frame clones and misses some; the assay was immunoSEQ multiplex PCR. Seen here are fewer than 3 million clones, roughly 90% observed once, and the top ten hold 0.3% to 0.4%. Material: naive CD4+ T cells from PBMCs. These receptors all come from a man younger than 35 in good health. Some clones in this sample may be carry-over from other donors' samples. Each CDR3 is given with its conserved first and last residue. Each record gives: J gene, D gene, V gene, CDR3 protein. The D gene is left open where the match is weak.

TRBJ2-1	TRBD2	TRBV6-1	CASSPGLAYNEQFF
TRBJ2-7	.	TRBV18	CASSPPGRSYEQYF
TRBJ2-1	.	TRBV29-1	CSVVPGTIEQFF
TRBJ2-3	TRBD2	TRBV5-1	CASSLAEASGATDTQYF
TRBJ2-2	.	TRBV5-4	CASTEGTNTGELFF
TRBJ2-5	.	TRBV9	CASSSAGARETQYF
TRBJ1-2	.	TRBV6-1	CATGVGQGVSGYTF
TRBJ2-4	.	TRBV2	CASRQGAKNIQYF
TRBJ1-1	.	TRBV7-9	CASSFTLGHTEAFF
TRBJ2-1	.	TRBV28	CASETTVVHEQFF
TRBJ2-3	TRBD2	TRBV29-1	CSARGRASDTQYF
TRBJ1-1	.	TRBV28	CAGGSSWSEAFF
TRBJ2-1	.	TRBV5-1	CASSLELVYNEQFF
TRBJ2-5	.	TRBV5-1	CASSLGGQGQETQYF
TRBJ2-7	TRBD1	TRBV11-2	CASSTEAGGEQYF
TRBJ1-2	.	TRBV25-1	CASSEGGTILGYTF
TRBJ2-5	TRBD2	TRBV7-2	CASSTQGLATETQYF
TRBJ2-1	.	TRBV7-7	CASSFGGTETPYNEQFF
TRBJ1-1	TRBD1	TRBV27	CASSPRQGEAFF
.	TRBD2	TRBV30	CAWGRGGPYEQYF
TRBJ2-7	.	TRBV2	CASSVRDWAVEQYF
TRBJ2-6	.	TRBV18	CASSSSGANVLTF
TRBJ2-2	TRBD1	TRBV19	CASGGRTGDTGELFF
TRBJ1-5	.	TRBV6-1	CASSEYQPQHF
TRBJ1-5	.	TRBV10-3	CAISESADNQPQHF
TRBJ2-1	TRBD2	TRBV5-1	CASSSGTSGNNEQFF
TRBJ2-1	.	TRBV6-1	CASSESYRLGRSTHEQFF
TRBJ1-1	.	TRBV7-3	CASSPTQGGMAFF
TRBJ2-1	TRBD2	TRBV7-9	CASSQAGGGNEQFF
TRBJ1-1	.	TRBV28	CAIRGMNTEAFF
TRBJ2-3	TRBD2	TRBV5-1	CASGGLAGADTQYF
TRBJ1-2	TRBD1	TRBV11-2	CASDRANYGYTF
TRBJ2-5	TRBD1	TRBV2	CASRETGNQETQYF
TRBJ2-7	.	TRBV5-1	CASSFGHQTYEQYF
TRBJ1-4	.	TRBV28	CASSYETGSSLGKLFF
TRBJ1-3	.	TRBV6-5	CASSSRRGNTIYF
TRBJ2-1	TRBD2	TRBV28	CASSLRASGRAGANEQFF
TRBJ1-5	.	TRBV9	CASSVAGSGNQPQHF
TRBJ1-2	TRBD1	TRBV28	CASSSRDRGYGYTF
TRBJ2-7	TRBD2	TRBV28	CASSFHRLAENYEQYF